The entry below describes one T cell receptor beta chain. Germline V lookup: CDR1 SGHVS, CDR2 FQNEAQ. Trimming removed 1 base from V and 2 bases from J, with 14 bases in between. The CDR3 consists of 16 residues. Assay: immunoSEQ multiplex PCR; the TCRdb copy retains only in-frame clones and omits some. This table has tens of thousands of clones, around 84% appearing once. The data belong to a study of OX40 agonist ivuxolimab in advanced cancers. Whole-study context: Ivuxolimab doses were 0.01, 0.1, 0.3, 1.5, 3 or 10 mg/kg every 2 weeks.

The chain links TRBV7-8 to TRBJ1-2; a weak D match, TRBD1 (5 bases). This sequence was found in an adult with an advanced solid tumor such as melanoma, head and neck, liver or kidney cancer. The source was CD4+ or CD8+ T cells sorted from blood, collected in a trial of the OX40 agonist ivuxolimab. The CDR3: CASSLEGGAENYGYTF. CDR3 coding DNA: TGTGCCAGCAGCTTAGAAGGTGGGGCCGAGAACTATGGCTACACCTTC.